The 10 T cell receptor beta chains below were found in one sample sequenced in a study of tumor and adjacent non-tumor tissue in lung cancer. RNA was extracted from bulk tissue without any cell sorting. The library came from three nested PCR rounds adapted from ARM-PCR protocols. TCRdb used MiXCR to reprocess the multiplex PCR reads, holding one entry per CDR3 protein. The sample holds about 200,000 distinct CDR3 sequences, around 71% seen once. Sequenced material: lung tumor tissue. These receptors were taken from a man between 60 and 70 years old with non-small cell lung cancer.

Regarding this clonotype: The junction shows a germline mismatch at one end, possibly a read error. This chain links TRBV12-5 with TRBJ1-5; 9 bases map to TRBD1. There are 15 residues in the CDR3. Germline-derived CDR1 and CDR2 are LGHNT and FRNRAP. This CDR3 is CTSDGTGYSNQPQHF. CDR3 nucleotides: TGTACTAGTGACGGGACAGGGTATAGCAATCAGCCCCAGCATTTT. The full variable domain, with the rest looked up from reference TRBV12-5 and TRBJ1-5, is DARVTQTPRHKVTEMGQEVTMRCQPILGHNTVFWYRQTMMQGLELLAYFRNRAPLDDSGMPKDRFSAEMPDATLATLKIQPSEPRDSAVYFCTSDGTGYSNQPQHFGDGTRLSIL.

Comments on this clonotype: A read error may account for a junction end that differs from germline. This rearrangement joins TRBV6-6 to TRBJ2-7; D is possibly TRBD1 or TRBD2 (6 bases each). CDR3 length: 13 amino acids. Germline V CDR1 and CDR2: MNHNY, SVGAGI (reference sequence). The CDR3 DNA is TGTGCCGCCTCGGGGGCGGTCTCCCACGATCAGTACTTC. This codes for CAASGAVSHDQYF.

The table lists this clonotype with a few counts. One base away lies a much larger clone, so this may be a sequencing read error. The chain carries TRBV20-1 and TRBJ2-7; 9 positions agree with TRBD2. Looked up from germline, CDR1 is DFQATT and CDR2 is SNEGSKA (reference sequence). This CDR3 region has 14 residues. CDR3 loop: CRARAGGGAFEQYF. The CDR3 DNA reads as TGCCGTGCTAGAGCGGGCGGGGGGGCCTTCGAGCAGTACTTC.

In its sample, this clonotype was seen a few times. One end of the junction is discordant with germline, which a read error may explain. The V and J genes are TRBV6-2 or TRBV6-3 and TRBJ1-5; no clear D gene. CDR1 MNHEY and CDR2 SVGEGT come from the germline V gene. The CDR3 totals 12 residues. Here the CDR3 reads CASSSNNRPQHF. For the CDR3, the DNA is TGTGCCAGCAGTTCGAACAATCGGCCCCAGCATTTT.

J is TRBJ1-2 and V is TRBV19, with D unresolved. Germline CDR1 reads LNHDA; CDR2 reads SQIVND (reference sequence). V was cut by 3 bases and J by 4 bases, with 18 bases left in between. This CDR3 has 16 residues. CDR3 protein: CASSISGSSIFYGYTF. CDR3 DNA: TGTGCCAGTAGTATCAGCGGCAGCTCGATATTCTATGGCTACACCTTC. The entire variable domain, with the rest obtained from reference TRBV19 and TRBJ1-2, is as follows: DGGITQSPKYLFRKEGQNVTLSCEQNLNHDAMYWYRQDPGQGLRLIYYSQIVNDFQKGDIAEGYSVSREKKESFPLTVTSAQKNPTAFYLCASSISGSSIFYGYTFGSGTRLTVV.

The gene calls are TRBV11-3 and TRBJ2-3; 10 nucleotides agree with TRBD2. Germline V gives CDR1 SGHNT, CDR2 YENEEA. The CDR3 has 16 residues. CDR3 amino acids: CTNSLLAGGLTDTQYF. DNA for the CDR3: TGTACCAACAGCCTTTTAGCGGGGGGCTTGACAGATACGCAGTATTTT.

In the case of this clonotype: The junction differs from germline at one of its ends, possibly a read error. The chain uses TRBV11-2 and TRBJ2-6; maybe TRBD1 (5 bases). Germline assignment: CDR1 SGHAT and CDR2 FQNNGV. CDR3 length: 14 amino acids. The CDR3 loop reads CASNPIYGANDLNF. CDR3 DNA: TGTGCCAGCAATCCTATCTATGGGGCCAACGACCTGAATTTC.

This clonotype was observed a few times. The V call is TRBV6-1, the J call TRBJ2-7, with 9 positions matching TRBD2. The germline V gene encodes CDR1 MNHNS and CDR2 SASEGT. The CDR3 runs 15 residues. Trimming took 2 bases from V and 2 from J; bases not matched to a gene: 4. The CDR3 region is CASSESGGLTYEQYF. DNA of the CDR3: TGTGCCAGCAGTGAAAGCGGGGGGCTCACCTACGAGCAGTACTTC.

In the case of this clonotype: This may stem from a read error, because a much larger clone lies one nucleotide away. This sequence joins TRBV20-1 and TRBJ2-1, with a weak D call TRBD1 (6 bases). Germline-derived CDR1 and CDR2 are DFQATT and SNEGSKA (reference sequence). The length of the CDR3 is 14 residues. CDR3 amino acids: CNASTGTGWDEQFF. As DNA, the CDR3 is TGCAATGCTAGTACAGGGACGGGGTGGGATGAGCAGTTCTTC.

To note about this clonotype: A junction end diverges from the germline sequence, so it may reflect a read error. The gene calls are TRBV10-3 and TRBJ2-5, with 9 bases lining up with TRBD2. Germline-derived CDR1 and CDR2 are ENHRY and SYGVKD. The CDR3 runs 13 residues. Here the CDR3 DNA reads TGTGCCATCAGCATAGCGGGAGAGGAGATCCAGTACTTC. The encoded protein is CAISIAGEEIQYF.